Listed here are 5 T cell receptor beta chains from one sample, sequenced in a study of tumour-infiltrating T cells in Burkitt lymphoma (TCRdb year 2020). Libraries were constructed by the immunoSEQ multiplex PCR assay. In its TCRdb copy, this immuneACCESS table keeps in-frame sequences only and misses some clones. Where compared with another copy, unresolved V genes explain less than half of these, and the others have no known cause. The sample profile shows 13,000 to 15,000 clones; about 75% of them were found once. More than 5.5% of the sample rests with the top ten. The specimen sequenced was tumor tissue. Source of these receptors: a human donor with diffuse large B-cell lymphoma.

Here the CDR3 DNA reads TGTGCCAGCAGTTTTTCGGAGACCCAGTACTTC. It yields the protein CASSFSETQYF. The rearrangement uses TRBV27 and TRBJ2-5; no clear D. The CDR3 consists of 11 residues. The germline V gene encodes CDR1 MNHEY and CDR2 SMNVEV (reference sequence). The V end lost 3 bases, the J end lost 5 bases, and 4 bases lay between the germline ends.

In its sample, this clone was seen a few times. The sample carries other DNA sequences with the same CDR3. The V call is TRBV6-6, the J call TRBJ2-2; D ambiguous. Trimming shortened V by 4 bases and J by 5 bases, and 2 bases separated the two germline ends. Germline V lookup: CDR1 MNHNY, CDR2 SVGAGI (reference sequence). The CDR3 has 11 amino acids. The CDR3 reads CASSLTGELFF. The CDR3 DNA follows: TGTGCCAGCAGTTTAACCGGGGAGCTGTTTTTT.

The V and J genes are TRBV4-1 and TRBJ2-1; no clear D. CDR1 is MGHRA and CDR2 is YSYEKL in the germline V gene. Deletions cut 4 bases from V and 6 bases from J, with 7 bases between. This CDR3 is built from 12 residues. The CDR3 is CASSPSGNEQFF. The CDR3 nucleotides read TGCGCCAGCAGCCCCAGTGGCAATGAGCAGTTCTTC.

The CDR3 is CAISLFPGQGNYGYTF. The CDR3 DNA reads as TGTGCCATCAGCCTTTTTCCGGGACAGGGGAACTATGGCTACACCTTC. V and J are TRBV10-3 and TRBJ1-2; 10 nucleotides agree with TRBD1. The CDR3 contains 16 residues. Per the germline V gene, CDR1 is ENHRY and CDR2 is SYGVKD. The V gene end was trimmed by 6 bases and the J gene end by 2 bases; junction bases not matched to a gene: 9.

The chain carries TRBV9 and TRBJ2-4, with TRBD1 matching 7 bases. Germline lookup yields CDR1 SGDLS and CDR2 YYNGEE. The CDR3 covers 17 residues. V lost 4 bases and J lost 0; bases outside the gene matches: 10. The CDR3 region is CASSSHNRGLAKNIQYF. In nucleotides, the CDR3 is TGTGCCAGCAGCTCCCATAACAGGGGCCTAGCCAAAAACATTCAGTACTTC.